The rows below give T cell receptor beta chains drawn from one sample of a study of cytomegalovirus exposure and HLA in healthy donors. The repertoire was sequenced with immunoSEQ multiplex PCR; TCRdb's copy has only in-frame clones and lacks some. The repertoire holds approximately 54,000 clones, with 89% as singletons. Sequenced sample: PBMCs. These receptors came from a woman between 18 and 30 years old in good health and CMV-seropositive. Each CDR3 is given without its conserved first and last residue. The order of the fields is V gene, CDR3 protein.

>TRBV7-3
ASSKTAPTGELF
>TRBV11-3
ASSSGQGTGELF
>TRBV27
ASSTLTTTGYYGYT
>TRBV6-5
ASKLGSYNEQF
>TRBV6-1
ASSEVAWSGNTIY
>TRBV5-1
ASSPTRDSLSTEAF
>TRBV6-1
ASSRTGAYEQY
>TRBV13
ASSLGWAGDSDTQY
>TRBV5-4
ASSSGQGGEKLF
>TRBV21-1
ASSKIVLGAEEQF
>TRBV5-1
ASSLENRGNTEAF
>TRBV30
AWRGLGQGFETQY
>TRBV28
ASSLGPNQPQH
>TRBV6-5
ASGGTGGPPLH
>TRBV6-6
ASSYRSGNSYEQY
>TRBV25-1
ASSEGGYQPQH